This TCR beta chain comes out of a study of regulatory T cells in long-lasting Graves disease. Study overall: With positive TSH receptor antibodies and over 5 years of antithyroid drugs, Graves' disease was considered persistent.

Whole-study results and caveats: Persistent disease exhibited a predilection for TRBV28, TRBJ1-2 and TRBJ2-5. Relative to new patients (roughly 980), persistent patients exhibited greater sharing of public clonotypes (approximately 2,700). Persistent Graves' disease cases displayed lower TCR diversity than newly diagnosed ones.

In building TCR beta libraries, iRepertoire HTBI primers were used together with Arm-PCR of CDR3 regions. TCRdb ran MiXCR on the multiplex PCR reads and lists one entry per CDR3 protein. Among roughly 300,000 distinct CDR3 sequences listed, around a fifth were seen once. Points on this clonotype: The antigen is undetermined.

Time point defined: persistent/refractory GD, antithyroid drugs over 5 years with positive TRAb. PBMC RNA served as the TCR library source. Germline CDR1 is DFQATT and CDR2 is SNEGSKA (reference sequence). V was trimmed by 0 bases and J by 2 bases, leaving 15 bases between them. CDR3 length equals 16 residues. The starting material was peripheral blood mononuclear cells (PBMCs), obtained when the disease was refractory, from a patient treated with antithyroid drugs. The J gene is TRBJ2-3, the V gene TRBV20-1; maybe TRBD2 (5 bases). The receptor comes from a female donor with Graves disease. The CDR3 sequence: CSAREVGRGPTDTQYF. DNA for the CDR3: TGCAGTGCTAGAGAGGTAGGCCGAGGGCCCACAGATACGCAGTATTTT.